Sequencing of this T cell receptor (beta chain) was carried out in a study of cytomegalovirus exposure and HLA in healthy donors. From germline, CDR1 is LNHDA and CDR2 SQIVND (reference sequence). The CDR3 loop spans 15 amino acids. The V gene lost 3 bases and the J gene lost 4 bases, with 12 bases spanning the gap. Libraries were prepared by immunoSEQ multiplex PCR; TCRdb keeps only in-frame clonotypes and omits some of them. The sample has approximately 82,000 clones, 95% seen once. Separate from the approximately 670-subject first cohort was the approximately 120-subject validation cohort, to which the donors belonged.

The clonotype originates from a woman aged 18-29 years in good health and CMV-seronegative. Input material: PBMCs. V and J are TRBV19 and TRBJ2-2; D gene unclear. Here the CDR3 reads CASSIPSGTTGELFF. The DNA for the CDR3 is TGTGCCAGTAGTATTCCGTCGGGTACCACCGGGGAGCTGTTTTTT.